The sequence of this T cell receptor beta chain was determined in a study of cytomegalovirus exposure and HLA in healthy donors. The table came from immunoSEQ multiplex PCR; TCRdb's copy has only in-frame clones and leaves some out. The profile covers 300,000 to 450,000 clones, with roughly 89% appearing a single time and under 0.9% taken by the ten largest. Findings and caveats of the study: Reports described diagnosis of cytomegalovirus status by the classifier as highly specific and sensitive.

Worth noting for this clone: Its specificity is unknown.

CDR3 length equals 15 residues. Germline values: CDR1 MNHEY, CDR2 SMNVEV (reference sequence). Trimming cost V 5 bases and J 0 bases; bases outside gene matches: 6. The sequence came from a woman younger than 30 in good health and CMV-seronegative. Input material: PBMCs. This sequence joins TRBV27 and TRBJ1-2, with 7 bases that match TRBD1. CDR3 sequence reads: CASSPRQGSNYGYTF. CDR3 coding DNA: TGTGCCAGCAGTCCGAGACAGGGTTCTAACTATGGCTACACCTTC.